Listed below are T cell receptor beta chains from one sample, sequenced in a study of blood T cell repertoires in COVID-19. TCRdb's copy holds only in-frame clones and misses some; the assay was immunoSEQ multiplex PCR. Of 50,000 to 60,000 clones in the sample, about nine tenths were seen once. The sample taken for sequencing was peripheral blood. Receptors originate from a man in his sixties with active COVID-19. CDR3s include the opening cysteine and the closing phenylalanine or tryptophan. The D gene is left open where the match is weak. Clone size, where shown, is once, few, many, or a class for clones that have expanded.

d_call	v_call	clone_size	j_call	cdr3_aa	cdr3_nt
TRBD2	TRBV10-2	-	TRBJ2-1	CASRGLAGPYNEQFF	TGCGCCAGCAGAGGACTAGCGGGGCCCTACAATGAGCAGTTCTTC
-	TRBV19	-	TRBJ1-2	CASSILDSYGYTF	TGTGCCAGTAGTATCCTAGACAGCTATGGCTACACCTTC
-	TRBV7-8	few	TRBJ2-7	CASSPPETYEQYF	TGTGCCAGCAGCCCCCCGGAGACCTACGAGCAGTACTTC
-	TRBV29-1	-	TRBJ1-3	CSVETGGNTIYF	TGCAGCGTTGAAACAGGGGGAAACACCATATATTTT
-	TRBV6-5	-	TRBJ2-2	CASTVGRGRTGELFF	TGTGCCAGCACTGTAGGGAGGGGGAGGACCGGGGAGCTGTTTTTT
TRBD1	TRBV19	-	TRBJ1-2	CASIPFSGTGYGYTF	TGTGCCAGTATCCCCTTTTCCGGGACAGGGTATGGCTACACCTTC
-	TRBV18	-	TRBJ2-6	CASSPQNSGANVLTF	TGTGCCAGCTCACCTCAGAACTCTGGGGCCAACGTCCTGACTTTC
TRBD2	TRBV5-1	-	TRBJ2-4	CASSLPQREGRQNIQYF	TGCGCCAGCAGCTTGCCCCAGCGGGAGGGCCGTCAAAACATTCAGTACTTC
TRBD1	TRBV4-1	-	TRBJ1-4	CASNRGAGGATNEKLFF	TGCGCCAGCAACCGGGGGGCAGGGGGCGCAACTAATGAAAAACTGTTTTTT
-	TRBV5-1	-	TRBJ2-3	CASSLGLASETDTQYF	TGCGCCAGCAGCTTGGGTTTAGCTAGCGAGACAGATACGCAGTATTTT
TRBD1	TRBV19	-	TRBJ1-2	CASTLGTGGYYGYTF	TGTGCCAGTACCCTGGGAACAGGGGGATACTATGGCTACACCTTC
TRBD2	TRBV5-1	-	TRBJ2-4	CASSLISSGRDIQYF	TGCGCCAGCAGCTTAATTTCTAGCGGGAGGGACATTCAGTACTTC
-	TRBV6-5	-	TRBJ1-5	CASRPDISNQPQHF	TGTGCCAGCAGACCCGACATAAGCAATCAGCCCCAGCATTTT
-	TRBV27	-	TRBJ2-3	CASSPRDSSGEDTQYF	TGTGCCAGCAGTCCCCGGGACTCTTCCGGGGAAGATACGCAGTATTTT
-	TRBV6-5	-	TRBJ1-1	CASSYSGGRRNTEAFF	TGTGCCAGCAGTTACTCGGGGGGGCGGCGAAACACTGAAGCTTTCTTT
-	TRBV27	few	TRBJ2-3	CASSLTRIDTQYF	TGTGCCAGCAGTTTAACGCGAATAGATACGCAGTATTTT
TRBD1	TRBV6-5	-	TRBJ1-3	CASSYDRGPGNTIYF	TGTGCCAGCAGTTACGACAGGGGACCTGGAAACACCATATATTTT
TRBD2	TRBV7-6	-	TRBJ2-1	CASSLISGRVTEQFF	TGTGCCAGCAGCTTAATTAGCGGGAGAGTAACTGAGCAGTTCTTC
TRBD2	TRBV2	-	TRBJ2-7	CASSGWGGTSVYEQYF	TGTGCCAGCAGTGGGTGGGGTGGGACTAGCGTCTACGAGCAGTACTTC
TRBD1	TRBV5-8	-	TRBJ1-3	CASSRWTGYRNTIYF	TGTGCCAGCAGCAGATGGACAGGCTATCGAAACACCATATATTTT
TRBD1	TRBV2	-	TRBJ2-2	CASPRPGTDRYMNTGELFF	TGTGCCAGCCCCCGTCCTGGGACAGACAGATATATGAACACCGGGGAGCTGTTTTTT
-	TRBV14	-	TRBJ1-2	CASSQQGYGYTF	TGTGCCAGCAGCCAACAGGGCTATGGCTACACCTTC
-	TRBV28	-	TRBJ2-1	CASSLSEGNEQFF	TGTGCCAGCAGTTTATCAGAGGGAAATGAGCAGTTCTTC
-	TRBV15	-	TRBJ2-7	CATSREPQGYEQYF	TGTGCCACCAGCAGAGAGCCACAGGGCTACGAGCAGTACTTC
-	TRBV27	-	TRBJ1-5	CASSLYSNSNQPQHF	TGTGCCAGCAGTTTATACAGCAATAGCAATCAGCCCCAGCATTTT
-	TRBV28	-	TRBJ2-3	CASSLRIAETHTDTQYF	TGTGCCAGCAGTTTACGAATAGCGGAGACCCACACAGATACGCAGTATTTT
-	TRBV28	medium-sized	TRBJ1-1	CASIRDRDSQLADTEAFF	TGTGCCAGCATCCGAGACCGAGACAGCCAGCTCGCGGACACTGAAGCTTTCTTT
TRBD1	TRBV10-2	-	TRBJ2-7	CASFTGVSYEQYF	TGCGCCAGCTTTACAGGGGTTAGCTACGAGCAGTACTTC